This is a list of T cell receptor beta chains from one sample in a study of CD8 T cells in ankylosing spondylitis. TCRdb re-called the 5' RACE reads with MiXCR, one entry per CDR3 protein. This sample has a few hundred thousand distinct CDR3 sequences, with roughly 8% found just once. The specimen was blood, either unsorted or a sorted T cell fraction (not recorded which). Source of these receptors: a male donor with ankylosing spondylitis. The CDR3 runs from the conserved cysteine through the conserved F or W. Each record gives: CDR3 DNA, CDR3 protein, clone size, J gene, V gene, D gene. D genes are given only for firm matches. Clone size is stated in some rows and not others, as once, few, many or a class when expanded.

CDR3 DNA: TGCAGCGTTGAAGATTGGGCAGACAGCACAGATACGCAGTATTTT
CDR3 protein: CSVEDWADSTDTQYF
clone size: few
J gene: TRBJ2-3
V gene: TRBV29-1
D gene: -

CDR3 DNA: TGTGCCAGCAGCCTACAGGGACCTCGGAATTCACCCCTCCACTTT
CDR3 protein: CASSLQGPRNSPLHF
clone size: -
J gene: TRBJ1-6
V gene: TRBV4-2
D gene: -

CDR3 DNA: TGTGCCAGCAGTTCGCTATTGACGGGGCCAGATTTCGGTAGTACAGATACGCAGTATTTT
CDR3 protein: CASSSLLTGPDFGSTDTQYF
clone size: few
J gene: TRBJ2-3
V gene: TRBV28
D gene: -

CDR3 DNA: TGTGCCAGCAGCCAAGAAGGCCGCCAAGGAAGGGAGCAGTTCTTC
CDR3 protein: CASSQEGRQGREQFF
clone size: few
J gene: TRBJ2-1
V gene: TRBV3-1
D gene: -

CDR3 DNA: TGTGCCAGCAGGCGACTAGCGGGAGGTTACAATGAGCAGTTCTTC
CDR3 protein: CASRRLAGGYNEQFF
clone size: few
J gene: TRBJ2-1
V gene: TRBV2
D gene: TRBD2

CDR3 DNA: TGCGCCAGCAGCCTTTCCGGGGCAGGGATTAACACTGAAGCTTTCTTT
CDR3 protein: CASSLSGAGINTEAFF
clone size: -
J gene: TRBJ1-1
V gene: TRBV5-1
D gene: -

CDR3 DNA: TGTGCCAGCAGCCTAAGGGGGGGCGCGAATGAAAAACTGTTTTTT
CDR3 protein: CASSLRGGANEKLFF
clone size: few
J gene: TRBJ1-4
V gene: TRBV7-3
D gene: -

CDR3 DNA: TGCGCCAGCAGCGCGGTCTTATCTGAGCAGTTCTTC
CDR3 protein: CASSAVLSEQFF
clone size: many
J gene: TRBJ2-1
V gene: TRBV5-1
D gene: -

CDR3 DNA: TGCAGCGTTGCCGCAACAGGTGGCGGTACCCAGTACTTC
CDR3 protein: CSVAATGGGTQYF
clone size: few
J gene: TRBJ2-5
V gene: TRBV29-1
D gene: -

CDR3 DNA: TGTGCCTGGAACCAAGGTGTAGACTACGAGCAGTACTTC
CDR3 protein: CAWNQGVDYEQYF
clone size: many
J gene: TRBJ2-7
V gene: TRBV30
D gene: -

CDR3 DNA: TGTGCCAGCAGCAAAGAGGAGGCCACTGAGCTGTTTTTT
CDR3 protein: CASSKEEATELFF
clone size: few
J gene: TRBJ1-4
V gene: TRBV3-1
D gene: -

CDR3 DNA: TGTGCCAGCAGCCTACAGACAGGAGATAGCAATCAGCCCCAGCATTTT
CDR3 protein: CASSLQTGDSNQPQHF
clone size: many
J gene: TRBJ1-5
V gene: TRBV7-9
D gene: -

CDR3 DNA: TGTGCCAGCAGCCCCAACTGGTGGACAGGCCGCTCCTACGAGCAGTACTTC
CDR3 protein: CASSPNWWTGRSYEQYF
clone size: few
J gene: TRBJ2-7
V gene: TRBV7-9
D gene: TRBD1

CDR3 DNA: TGTGCCAGCAGACAATACACCGGGGAGCTGTTTTTT
CDR3 protein: CASRQYTGELFF
clone size: -
J gene: TRBJ2-2
V gene: TRBV27
D gene: -

CDR3 DNA: TGTGCCAGCACCAGGCTAGCCTACGAGCAGTACTTC
CDR3 protein: CASTRLAYEQYF
clone size: few
J gene: TRBJ2-7
V gene: TRBV2
D gene: -

CDR3 DNA: TGCAGCGTTGAAGGGGGATTGAACACTGAAGCTTTCTTT
CDR3 protein: CSVEGGLNTEAFF
clone size: -
J gene: TRBJ1-1
V gene: TRBV29-1
D gene: -

CDR3 DNA: TGTGCCAGCAGCCCTTCCCGGGGACAGCGAAATCAGCCCCAGCATTTT
CDR3 protein: CASSPSRGQRNQPQHF
clone size: few
J gene: TRBJ1-5
V gene: TRBV12-3/TRBV12-4
D gene: TRBD1

CDR3 DNA: TGTGCCAGCACCCTCGACTCGACAGTTGGAGACACCGGGGAGCTGTTTTTT
CDR3 protein: CASTLDSTVGDTGELFF
clone size: -
J gene: TRBJ2-2
V gene: TRBV12-3/TRBV12-4
D gene: -

CDR3 DNA: TGTGCCAGCAGCTTAGGGCAGGGTGGGATCTTC
CDR3 protein: CASSLGQGGIF
clone size: -
J gene: TRBJ2-1
V gene: TRBV7-9
D gene: -

CDR3 DNA: TGTGCCAGCACCCCCGGGACCTATACCTACGAGCAGTACTTC
CDR3 protein: CASTPGTYTYEQYF
clone size: -
J gene: TRBJ2-7
V gene: TRBV6-1
D gene: -

CDR3 DNA: TGTGCCAGCAGTTCCATGGGAACTAGCGGCCCTTTGGAGCAGTACTTC
CDR3 protein: CASSSMGTSGPLEQYF
clone size: -
J gene: TRBJ2-7
V gene: TRBV27
D gene: TRBD2

CDR3 DNA: TGTGCCAGCAGACTCCAGGGAGGCACCTACGAGCAGTACTTC
CDR3 protein: CASRLQGGTYEQYF
clone size: -
J gene: TRBJ2-7
V gene: TRBV6-2/TRBV6-3
D gene: -

CDR3 DNA: TGCGCCAGCAGCTTGGGAGCTGGCCAGGATTTGGATACGCAGTATTTT
CDR3 protein: CASSLGAGQDLDTQYF
clone size: few
J gene: TRBJ2-3
V gene: TRBV5-1
D gene: -

CDR3 DNA: TGTGCCAGCAGCGTACCCCGCGGGAGGGCCACTGAGCAGTTCTTC
CDR3 protein: CASSVPRGRATEQFF
clone size: -
J gene: TRBJ2-1
V gene: TRBV9
D gene: TRBD2

CDR3 DNA: TGTGCCAGCAGCCAAGGTCCGGGACTAGCGGGAACAGATACGCAGTATTTT
CDR3 protein: CASSQGPGLAGTDTQYF
clone size: -
J gene: TRBJ2-3
V gene: TRBV3-1
D gene: TRBD2

CDR3 DNA: TGTGCCAGCAGTTTGCCAGGGAGGGTGAACACTGAAGCTTTCTTT
CDR3 protein: CASSLPGRVNTEAFF
clone size: many
J gene: TRBJ1-1
V gene: TRBV12-3/TRBV12-4
D gene: -

CDR3 DNA: TGCAGTGCTACCTCCGGGGACAGACACTATGGCTACACCTTC
CDR3 protein: CSATSGDRHYGYTF
clone size: many
J gene: TRBJ1-2
V gene: TRBV20-1
D gene: TRBD1

CDR3 DNA: TGTGCCAGCAGCGCGGGGGGGAGGGCCATATCCGGGGAGCTGTTTTTT
CDR3 protein: CASSAGGRAISGELFF
clone size: -
J gene: TRBJ2-2
V gene: TRBV9
D gene: TRBD2

CDR3 DNA: TGTGCCAGCAGCAGCAGGGGATTCTACGAGCAGTACTTC
CDR3 protein: CASSSRGFYEQYF
clone size: -
J gene: TRBJ2-7
V gene: TRBV5-4
D gene: -